The present entry profiles one T cell receptor beta chain with its context. Germline-derived CDR1 and CDR2 are MNHEY and SVGEGT. Germline trimming cut 5 bases from V and 6 bases from J; bases unmatched to any gene: 7. The CDR3 spans 15 residues. The data were obtained in a study of blood T cell repertoires in COVID-19. Profiling relied on immunoSEQ multiplex PCR, and the TCRdb table lists in-frame clones only, not all of them. The sample yields 60,000 to 70,000 clones, roughly nine tenths seen once. The origin of this receptor is a human donor in a cohort sampled during active COVID-19. Material for sequencing was peripheral blood. The chain joins TRBV6-2 or TRBV6-3 to TRBJ2-1; 10 bases map to TRBD2. The CDR3 DNA reads as TGTGCCAGCAGTGATGGGGGACTAGCGACCAATGAGCAGTTCTTC. Its protein is CASSDGGLATNEQFF.